The clone carrying this TCR beta chain occurred many times. Its specificity is not known. This sample is part of a study of post-analysis software for immune sequencing data. Study information: The study covered relapsing-remitting, secondary progressive and progressive-relapsing courses of multiple sclerosis. General study findings and limits: Compared with controls, patients showed significantly lower normalized Chao1 diversity. Patients carried roughly 5 TRBV segments more frequently than controls did, and TRBV5-6, TRBV5-1 and TRBV20-1 were among them.

Germline values: CDR1 DFQATT, CDR2 SNEGSKA (reference sequence). V gave up 1 base and J gave up 5 bases; unmatched junction bases: 4. The length of the CDR3 is 13 residues. The TCR beta cDNA libraries contained unique molecular identifiers. Input of about 0.9 to 10 million T cells yielded a few hundred thousand cDNA molecules. MiXCR, run by TCRdb on the PCR reads, gives a single entry per CDR3 protein. The sample shows a few hundred thousand distinct CDR3 sequences, 35% to 40% of them seen only once. Sequencing input: blood. The chain joins TRBV20-1 to TRBJ2-5; 7 bases agree with TRBD2. This clonotype was obtained from a girl aged 10 to 17 with multiple sclerosis. The CDR3 region is CSARAPAGETQYF. As DNA, the CDR3 is TGCAGTGCTAGAGCCCCAGCGGGGGAGACCCAGTACTTC.